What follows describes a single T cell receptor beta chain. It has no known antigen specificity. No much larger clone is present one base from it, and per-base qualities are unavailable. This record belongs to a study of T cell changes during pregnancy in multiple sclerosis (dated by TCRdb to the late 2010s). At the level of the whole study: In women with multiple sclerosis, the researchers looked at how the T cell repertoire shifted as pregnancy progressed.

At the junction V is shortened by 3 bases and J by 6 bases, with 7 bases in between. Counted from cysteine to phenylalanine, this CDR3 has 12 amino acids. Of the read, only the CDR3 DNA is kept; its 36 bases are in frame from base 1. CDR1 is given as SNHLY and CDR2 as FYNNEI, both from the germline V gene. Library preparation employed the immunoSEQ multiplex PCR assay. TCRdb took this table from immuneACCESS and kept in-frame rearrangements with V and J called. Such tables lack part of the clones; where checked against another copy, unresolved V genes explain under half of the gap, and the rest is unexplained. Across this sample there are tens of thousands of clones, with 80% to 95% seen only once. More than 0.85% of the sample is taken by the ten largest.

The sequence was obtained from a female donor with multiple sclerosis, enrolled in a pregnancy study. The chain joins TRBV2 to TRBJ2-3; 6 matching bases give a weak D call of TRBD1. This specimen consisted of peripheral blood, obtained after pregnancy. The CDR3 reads CASSDRGDTQYF. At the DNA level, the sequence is TGTGCCAGCAGTGACAGGGGTGATACGCAGTATTTT.